The 17 T cell receptor beta chains presented below share a single source sample, sequenced in a study of blood T cell repertoires in COVID-19. The assay was immunoSEQ multiplex PCR, and TCRdb's table has in-frame clones only and misses some. The sample records 200,000 or so clones, more than 75% being singletons. The specimen was peripheral blood. All receptors come from a person aged 65 to 85 with COVID-19, enrolled during active disease.

This clone appeared a few times. The chain carries TRBV19 and TRBJ2-7, with D possibly matching TRBD2 (5 bases). The CDR3 contains 15 residues. CDR1 is LNHDA, CDR2 SQIVND, per germline (reference sequence). With 9 bases removed from V and 4 bases from J, the gap between germline ends came to 22 bases. The DNA for the CDR3 is TGTGCCAGCAAAGTCAACTGGCTCCCGGGATACGAGCAGTACTTC. It specifies CASKVNWLPGYEQYF. The complete variable domain, with remaining parts taken from reference TRBV19 and TRBJ2-7, reads DGGITQSPKYLFRKEGQNVTLSCEQNLNHDAMYWYRQDPGQGLRLIYYSQIVNDFQKGDIAEGYSVSREKKESFPLTVTSAQKNPTAFYLCASKVNWLPGYEQYFGPGTRLTVT.

The chain recombines TRBV19 with TRBJ1-5; D gene uncertain. V was clipped by 4 bases and J by 6 bases, with 7 bases between them. The CDR3 has 12 residues. CDR1 LNHDA and CDR2 SQIVND come from the germline V gene (reference sequence). The CDR3 here is CASSTLSQPQHF. The CDR3, as DNA: TGTGCCAGTAGTACCCTGAGTCAGCCCCAGCATTTT. Together with reference TRBV19 and TRBJ1-5, the CDR3 gives the full variable domain: DGGITQSPKYLFRKEGQNVTLSCEQNLNHDAMYWYRQDPGQGLRLIYYSQIVNDFQKGDIAEGYSVSREKKESFPLTVTSAQKNPTAFYLCASSTLSQPQHFGDGTRLSIL.

A single count supports this clone. The chain couples TRBV2 to TRBJ1-1; tentatively, D is TRBD1 (5 bases). The CDR3 length is 13 residues. Germline CDR1 is SNHLY and CDR2 is FYNNEI. The ends were cut back, 2 bases at V and 5 bases at J, with 9 bases in the middle. The CDR3 region has the DNA TGTGCCAGCAGTGAACAGGGCAGGACTGAAGCTTTCTTT. It is translated as CASSEQGRTEAFF.

This chain links TRBV11-3 with TRBJ2-2, with no clear D. This CDR3 comprises 14 residues. V shed 2 bases and J shed 6 bases, with 10 bases lying between them. Germline assignment: CDR1 SGHNT and CDR2 YENEEA. CDR3 in amino acids: CASSLSRRSGELFF. The DNA of the CDR3 is TGTGCCAGCAGCTTAAGCCGGCGGTCCGGGGAGCTGTTTTTT.

CDR3: CASSVEGRGTGELFF. CDR3 nucleotides: TGTGCCAGCAGCGTCGAGGGTAGAGGGACCGGGGAGCTGTTTTTT. The rearrangement joins TRBV9 to TRBJ2-2; tentative D call: TRBD2 (5 bases). Trimming cost V 2 bases and J 5 bases, with 13 bases left between them. The CDR3 covers 15 residues. CDR1 SGDLS and CDR2 YYNGEE come from the germline V gene.

This clone was detected only once. In this CDR3 the conserved last residue, phenylalanine or tryptophan, is missing, so a read error is likely. Because the CDR3's place on the DNA is in doubt, the DNA is left out and the CDR3 is given as listed by TCRdb. The J gene is TRBJ1-1, the V gene TRBV21-1. TRBV21-1 is an annotated pseudogene. Termini included, the CDR3 measures 11 amino acids. The CDR3 is CASSKDLEERV.

This rearrangement joins TRBV7-2 to TRBJ2-1; 10 nucleotides line up with TRBD2. The CDR3 spans 13 residues. Germline values: CDR1 SGHTA, CDR2 FQGNSA. Losses at the gene ends were 3 bases for V and 9 bases for J; bases not matched to a gene: 2. For the CDR3, the DNA is TGTGCCAGCAGCTTCCAGCGGGGGGGTGAGCAGTTCTTC. Translation: CASSFQRGGEQFF.

This sequence joins TRBV7-8 and TRBJ1-2, with D hard to call. Germline loops: CDR1 SGHVS, CDR2 FQNEAQ. This CDR3 comprises 13 residues. V lost 2 bases and J lost 6, with 10 bases in between. The chain's CDR3 is CASSLISLDGYTF. The CDR3 DNA sequence: TGTGCCAGCAGCTTAATCTCCCTAGATGGCTACACCTTC.

The rearrangement links TRBV30 to TRBJ2-2; perhaps TRBD2 as D (6 bases). V lost 4 bases and J lost 8, with 11 bases in between. Germline lookup yields CDR1 GTSNPN and CDR2 SVGIG (reference sequence). This CDR3 has 12 residues. The CDR3 reads CAWNGRKGELFF. The DNA for the CDR3 is TGTGCCTGGAACGGGAGAAAGGGGGAGCTGTTTTTT.

This clone was seen a handful of times. The chain combines TRBV19 with TRBJ2-7; 7 bases align to TRBD1. The CDR3 runs 14 residues. J gave up 3 bases and V 5 bases, and 7 bases lay outside the gene matches. CDR1 LNHDA and CDR2 SQIVND come from the germline V gene (reference sequence). The CDR3 reads CASSLRDRDYEQYF. In DNA, the CDR3 is TGTGCCAGTAGTCTCCGGGACAGAGACTACGAGCAGTACTTC.

The chain joins TRBV4-1 to TRBJ1-6; D possibly corresponds to TRBD1 (6 bases). The CDR3 spans 16 residues. Germline V gene data show CDR1 as MGHRA and CDR2 as YSYEKL. Trimming removed 1 base at V and 14 bases at J, with 21 bases between. Here the CDR3 DNA reads TGCGCCAGCAGCCAAGGCACCGGGACACCCTTGGGGGCCCTCCACTTT. Its translation: CASSQGTGTPLGALHF.

The rearrangement links TRBV7-2 to TRBJ1-4, with D perhaps TRBD1 (5 bases). This CDR3 is built from 14 residues. V dropped 3 bases and J dropped 4 bases, with 9 bases sitting between them. CDR1 and CDR2 (germline): SGHTA, FQGNSA. The CDR3 DNA sequence: TGTGCCAGCAGCTTTCGGGGGGGTAATGAAAAACTGTTTTTT. Translation: CASSFRGGNEKLFF.

This sequence joins TRBV19 and TRBJ1-5; tentative D call: TRBD1 (6 bases). CDR3 size: 17 residues. CDR1 is LNHDA and CDR2 is SQIVND in the germline V gene (reference sequence). The V and J ends lost 4 bases and 6 bases respectively, with 22 bases between them. The CDR3 here is CASSTKPLGGGSQPQHF. CDR3 coding DNA: TGTGCCAGTAGTACCAAACCCCTGGGGGGGGGCAGTCAGCCCCAGCATTTT.

The J gene is TRBJ2-7, the V gene TRBV28, with D maybe TRBD1 (5 bases). V lost 8 bases and J lost 2, with 13 bases in between. The CDR3 is made up of 13 amino acids. CDR1 and CDR2 (germline): MDHEN, SYDVKM. This CDR3 is CASLGAATYEQYF. For the CDR3, the DNA is TGTGCCAGCCTAGGGGCAGCTACCTACGAGCAGTACTTC. Supplemented by reference TRBV28 and TRBJ2-7, the full variable domain reads DVKVTQSSRYLVKRTGEKVFLECVQDMDHENMFWYRQDPGLGLRLIYFSYDVKMKEKGDIPEGYSVSREKKERFSLILESASTNQTSMYLCASLGAATYEQYFGPGTRLTVT.

This clone occurred a few times. The chain employs TRBV7-9 and TRBJ2-7, with 10 bases lining up with TRBD2. This CDR3 is built from 15 residues. Germline assignment: CDR1 SEHNR and CDR2 FQNEAQ (reference sequence). V trimming: 6 bases; J trimming: 2 bases; junction bases outside the gene matches: 7. CDR3 residues: CASSSLLAGAYEQYF. CDR3 in DNA: TGTGCCAGCAGTTCTCTTCTAGCGGGAGCCTACGAGCAGTACTTC.

About this clone: Other nucleotide sequences in the sample specify the same CDR3. The chain is built from TRBV3-1 (or the pseudogene TRBV3-2) and TRBJ2-3; TRBD2 matches 8 bases. CDR1 and CDR2 (germline): LGHDT, YNNKEL (reference sequence). Losses at the gene ends were 1 base for V and 4 bases for J; bases not matched to a gene: 1. This CDR3 spans 14 amino acids. CDR3 sequence reads: CASSQAGGADTQYF. CDR3 DNA: TGTGCCAGCAGCCAAGCGGGAGGGGCAGATACGCAGTATTTT.

This chain joins TRBV7-3 and TRBJ1-1; 8 nucleotides match TRBD1. This CDR3 spans 15 amino acids. With 1 base clipped from V and 5 bases from J, the junction kept 6 bases outside the gene matches. Germline V gene sequence: CDR1 SGHTA, CDR2 FQGTGA. The DNA for the CDR3 is TGTGCCAGCAGCTTAAGTAGGACAGGGATGACTGAAGCTTTCTTT. Translation: CASSLSRTGMTEAFF.